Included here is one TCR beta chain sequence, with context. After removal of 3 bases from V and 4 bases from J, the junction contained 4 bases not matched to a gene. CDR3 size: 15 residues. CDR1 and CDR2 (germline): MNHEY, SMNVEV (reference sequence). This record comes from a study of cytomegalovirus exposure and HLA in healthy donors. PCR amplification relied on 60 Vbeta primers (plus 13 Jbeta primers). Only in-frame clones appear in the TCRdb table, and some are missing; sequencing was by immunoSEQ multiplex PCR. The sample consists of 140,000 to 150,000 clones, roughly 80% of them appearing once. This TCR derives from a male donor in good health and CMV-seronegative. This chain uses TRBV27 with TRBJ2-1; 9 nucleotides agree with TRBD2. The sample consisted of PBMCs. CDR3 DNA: TGTGCCAGCAGTTTCGCGGGAGGGCGATACAATGAGCAGTTCTTC. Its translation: CASSFAGGRYNEQFF.